One sample yielded the 6 T cell receptor beta chains listed below, sequenced in a study of T-cell memory formation after mild COVID-19. TCRdb passed the 5' RACE reads through MiXCR, listing each CDR3 protein once. The repertoire includes around 400,000 distinct CDR3 sequences, about 24% of them detected once, and around 8.8% sits in the top ten. Source material: PBMCs or a T cell subset sorted from them (not recorded which). These receptors were obtained from an adult woman who had mild COVID-19 (a few samples of this study predate the infection). Cell type and time point are not known.

The rearrangement links TRBV6-6 to TRBJ2-7; 12 nucleotides agree with TRBD2. Germline V gives CDR1 MNHNY, CDR2 SVGAGI (reference sequence). The trim removed 8 bases at V and 4 bases at J, leaving 3 bases unmatched. This CDR3 region has 13 residues. The CDR3 region is CASAGTSGYEQYF. The CDR3 DNA is TGTGCCAGCGCCGGGACTAGCGGGTACGAGCAGTACTTC.

This rearrangement joins TRBV20-1 to TRBJ2-1; TRBD2 agrees at 9 bases. This CDR3 spans 16 amino acids. Germline V gene lookup returns CDR1 DFQATT and CDR2 SNEGSKA (reference sequence). J gave up 0 bases and V 1 base, and 4 bases lay outside the gene matches. CDR3 protein: CSARAPSGVSYNEQFF. The CDR3 DNA is TGCAGTGCTAGAGCCCCTAGCGGGGTCTCCTACAATGAGCAGTTCTTC.

The sample holds a few counts of this clonotype. The chain links TRBV7-9 to TRBJ1-2, with D perhaps TRBD1 (5 bases). CDR3 length equals 14 residues. From germline, CDR1 is SEHNR and CDR2 FQNEAQ (reference sequence). Trimming left V 5 bases short and J 2 bases short, with 12 bases between. This CDR3 is CASSTGTTNYGYTF. DNA of the CDR3: TGTGCCAGCAGCACTGGGACGACAAACTATGGCTACACCTTC.

J is TRBJ2-1 and V is TRBV7-6; tentative D call: TRBD2 (5 bases). Trimming took off 1 base at V and 15 bases at J, with 13 bases between the two ends. This CDR3 is built from 12 residues. Per germline, CDR1 SGHVS and CDR2 FNYEAQ. CDR3 region: CASSLGTQRRFF. CDR3 DNA: TGTGCCAGCAGCTTAGGGACTCAAAGGCGGTTCTTC.

The genes are TRBV2 and TRBJ2-1; 9 bases are a match to TRBD2. The CDR3 runs 15 residues. The V segment lost 4 bases and the J segment 13 bases; nucleotides outside the gene matches: 14. The germline CDR1 and CDR2 sequences are SNHLY and FYNNEI. The CDR3 loop reads CASSGGLAGVREQFF. CDR3 coding DNA: TGTGCCAGCAGTGGGGGACTAGCAGGGGTAAGAGAACAGTTCTTC.

This clonotype came up a few times. V is TRBV27 and J is TRBJ2-4, with D maybe TRBD1 (6 bases). Trimming pared 5 bases from V and 5 bases from J, leaving 13 bases between. CDR3 length equals 14 residues. Looked up from germline, CDR1 is MNHEY and CDR2 is SMNVEV (reference sequence). CDR3 in DNA: TGTGCCAGCAGTCCCCAGGGGCGGGAAAACATTCAGTACTTC. The encoded protein is CASSPQGRENIQYF.